This is a list of T cell receptor beta chains from one sample in a study of blood T cell repertoires in COVID-19. Clones were read by immunoSEQ multiplex PCR, and TCRdb kept only the in-frame ones, dropping some. The data show roughly 220,000 clones, around 88% seen once. Input material: PBMCs or T cells enriched from blood (not recorded which). The receptors here all came from a woman aged 50 to 65 with acute COVID-19. Both conserved end residues are part of each CDR3. The D gene is left open where the match is weak. The listing skips clone size in some rows; elsewhere it reads once, few, many or a size class.

d_call: .
j_call: TRBJ2-1
v_call: TRBV6-6
clone_size: .
cdr3_nt: TGTGCCAGCAGCCCCGATAGGAGGGGCGACGGGAGTGAGCAGTTCTTC
cdr3_aa: CASSPDRRGDGSEQFF

d_call: TRBD2
j_call: TRBJ2-7
v_call: TRBV4-1
clone_size: .
cdr3_nt: TGCGCCAGCAAGGGGACTAGCGGGTCACGCGGAAACGAGCAGTACTTC
cdr3_aa: CASKGTSGSRGNEQYF

d_call: TRBD2
j_call: TRBJ2-5
v_call: TRBV9
clone_size: .
cdr3_nt: TGTGCCAGCAGCGTAGAGGACGGGGGGTCACGGACCCAGTACTTC
cdr3_aa: CASSVEDGGSRTQYF

d_call: TRBD2
j_call: TRBJ2-7
v_call: TRBV28
clone_size: once
cdr3_nt: TGTGCCAGCAGTGTCATACTAGCGGCCTACGAGCAGTACTTC
cdr3_aa: CASSVILAAYEQYF

d_call: TRBD1
j_call: TRBJ2-2
v_call: TRBV27
clone_size: once
cdr3_nt: TGTGCCAGCAGTATCAGGGGGAAGAACACCGGGGAGCTGTTTTTT
cdr3_aa: CASSIRGKNTGELFF

d_call: TRBD1
j_call: TRBJ2-3
v_call: TRBV2
clone_size: .
cdr3_nt: TGTGCCAGCAGGACAGGGGTCGGAGATACGCAGTATTTT
cdr3_aa: CASRTGVGDTQYF

d_call: TRBD1
j_call: TRBJ2-3
v_call: TRBV28
clone_size: .
cdr3_nt: TGTGCCAGCAGAATCGGAGGGACAGGGGGCAGAGATACGCAGTATTTT
cdr3_aa: CASRIGGTGGRDTQYF

d_call: TRBD2
j_call: TRBJ2-1
v_call: TRBV27
clone_size: .
cdr3_nt: TGTGCCAGCAGTCACCTCGGGACTAGCGGGATTCCCTACAATGAGCAGTTCTTC
cdr3_aa: CASSHLGTSGIPYNEQFF

d_call: .
j_call: TRBJ1-2
v_call: TRBV18
clone_size: .
cdr3_nt: TGTGCCAGCTCCCTACTAAGGGAGGATGGCTACACCTTC
cdr3_aa: CASSLLREDGYTF

d_call: TRBD2
j_call: TRBJ2-3
v_call: TRBV27
clone_size: .
cdr3_nt: TGTGCCAGCAGTACAAGCGGGAGTGGGCAGTATTTT
cdr3_aa: CASSTSGSGQYF

d_call: TRBD1
j_call: TRBJ2-7
v_call: TRBV7-3
clone_size: .
cdr3_nt: TGTGCCAGCAGCAGGGACAGTTTTTACGAGCAGTACTTC
cdr3_aa: CASSRDSFYEQYF

d_call: TRBD1
j_call: TRBJ1-4
v_call: TRBV27
clone_size: .
cdr3_nt: TGTGCCAGCAGCCAACAGGGGCTTAATGAAAAACTGTTTTTT
cdr3_aa: CASSQQGLNEKLFF

d_call: .
j_call: TRBJ1-2
v_call: TRBV21-1
clone_size: few
cdr3_nt: TGTGCCAGCAGCACCGACCGGGACAGGGTCGACTATGGCTACACCTTC
cdr3_aa: CASSTDRDRVDYGYTF

d_call: .
j_call: TRBJ2-7
v_call: TRBV28
clone_size: once
cdr3_nt: TGTGCCAGTCACAGCAGGGCCTACGAGCAGTACTTC
cdr3_aa: CASHSRAYEQYF

d_call: .
j_call: TRBJ2-1
v_call: TRBV15
clone_size: .
cdr3_nt: TGTGCCACCAGCAGAGATCGGGCGGGCCCCTACAATGAGCAGTTCTTC
cdr3_aa: CATSRDRAGPYNEQFF

d_call: TRBD2
j_call: TRBJ2-3
v_call: TRBV18
clone_size: .
cdr3_nt: TGTGCCAGCTCACCTGGGACTACCCTCGGAGATACGCAGTATTTT
cdr3_aa: CASSPGTTLGDTQYF

d_call: .
j_call: TRBJ1-1
v_call: TRBV6-5
clone_size: .
cdr3_nt: TGTGCCAGCAGTAAACACCGGAACACTGAAGCTTTCTTT
cdr3_aa: CASSKHRNTEAFF

d_call: TRBD1
j_call: TRBJ2-5
v_call: TRBV11-1
clone_size: .
cdr3_nt: TGTGCCAGCAGCTTTCGGACAGGCCCCCCACAAGAGACCCAGTACTTC
cdr3_aa: CASSFRTGPPQETQYF

d_call: TRBD1
j_call: TRBJ2-2
v_call: TRBV7-8
clone_size: .
cdr3_nt: TGTGCCAGCAGCCCCGGGACAGGGTACACCGGGGAGCTGTTTTTT
cdr3_aa: CASSPGTGYTGELFF

d_call: .
j_call: TRBJ1-2
v_call: TRBV7-2
clone_size: .
cdr3_nt: TGTGCCAGCAGCCTTTATGCCCAGGGCTATGGCTACACCTTC
cdr3_aa: CASSLYAQGYGYTF

d_call: .
j_call: TRBJ1-3
v_call: TRBV5-1
clone_size: .
cdr3_nt: TGCGCCAGCAGCGTGATGGGGGGTCCTGGAAACACCATATATTTT
cdr3_aa: CASSVMGGPGNTIYF

d_call: .
j_call: TRBJ1-2
v_call: TRBV12-3/TRBV12-4
clone_size: .
cdr3_nt: TGTGCCAGCAGTAGGGGAGGGTATGGCTACACCTTC
cdr3_aa: CASSRGGYGYTF

d_call: .
j_call: TRBJ1-2
v_call: TRBV7-9
clone_size: .
cdr3_nt: TGTGCCAGCAGCTTACGTCTAAACTATGGCTACACCTTC
cdr3_aa: CASSLRLNYGYTF

d_call: TRBD1
j_call: TRBJ2-7
v_call: TRBV4-1
clone_size: .
cdr3_nt: TGCGCCAGCAGCCGTCGACAGGGGACCTACGAGCAGTACTTC
cdr3_aa: CASSRRQGTYEQYF

d_call: TRBD1
j_call: TRBJ1-5
v_call: TRBV19
clone_size: .
cdr3_nt: TGTGCCAGTAGTGTCGCCGGGGACAGGGGGCAGCCCCAGCATTTT
cdr3_aa: CASSVAGDRGQPQHF

d_call: .
j_call: TRBJ2-1
v_call: TRBV19
clone_size: few
cdr3_nt: TGTGCCAGTAGTACACCCAAGGGGCGGATAATCTACAATGAGCAGTTCTTC
cdr3_aa: CASSTPKGRIIYNEQFF

d_call: TRBD1
j_call: TRBJ1-2
v_call: TRBV9
clone_size: .
cdr3_nt: TGTGCCAGCAGCTTTAGCTGGGGACAGGGGGATAACTATGGCTACACCTTC
cdr3_aa: CASSFSWGQGDNYGYTF

d_call: TRBD1
j_call: TRBJ2-3
v_call: TRBV7-6
clone_size: .
cdr3_nt: TGTGCCAGCAGCCTCGGGACAGGGGTAGATACGCAGTATTTT
cdr3_aa: CASSLGTGVDTQYF

d_call: .
j_call: TRBJ2-1
v_call: TRBV19
clone_size: .
cdr3_nt: TGTGCCAGTAGTATATACAGCTACAGTGAGCAGTTCTTC
cdr3_aa: CASSIYSYSEQFF